These 25 T cell receptor beta chains were sequenced from one sample in a study of long-term antiretroviral therapy in people with HIV. Researchers report immunoSEQ v3.0 was run at survey level. Sequenced by immunoSEQ multiplex PCR; TCRdb stores in-frame clones only, minus some. The sample records more than 30,000 clones, 83% being singletons. This specimen was unsorted PBMCs, taken 0.4 years before starting antiretroviral therapy. These receptors came from a man aged 18 to 30 with HIV.

The V gene is TRBV7-2, the J gene TRBJ2-1, with a tentative D call TRBD1 (5 bases). This CDR3 spans 16 amino acids. Deletions cut 1 base from V and 3 bases from J, with 13 bases between. From germline, CDR1 is SGHTA and CDR2 FQGNSA. CDR3 DNA: TGTGCCAGCAGCTTAGAGGGCAGGGCAAACTACAATGAGCAGTTCTTC. Its protein product is CASSLEGRANYNEQFF.

This chain connects TRBV19 to TRBJ2-7; possibly TRBD2 for D (5 bases). This CDR3 is 15 amino acids long. Between the trimmed V and J ends, which lost 7 bases and 5 bases, there was a span of 21 bases. CDR1 LNHDA and CDR2 SQIVND come from the germline V gene (reference sequence). The CDR3 coding sequence is TGTGCCAGTACCCCGGGTAGGACTTTAAACAACGAGCAGTACTTC. Amino acids: CASTPGRTLNNEQYF. The full variable domain, with the rest looked up from reference TRBV19 and TRBJ2-7, is DGGITQSPKYLFRKEGQNVTLSCEQNLNHDAMYWYRQDPGQGLRLIYYSQIVNDFQKGDIAEGYSVSREKKESFPLTVTSAQKNPTAFYLCASTPGRTLNNEQYFGPGTRLTVT.

CDR3 region: CASSGRLTSRQSGELFF. CDR3 coding DNA: TGTGCCAGCTCCGGCCGGCTGACTAGCCGACAATCCGGGGAGCTGTTTTTT. The chain employs TRBV2 and TRBJ2-2; 7 positions match TRBD2. CDR1 and CDR2 (germline): SNHLY, FYNNEI. The CDR3 spans 17 residues. J gave up 6 bases and V 8 bases, and 18 bases lay outside the gene matches.

The J gene is TRBJ1-5, the V gene TRBV6-1, with 8 bases identical to TRBD1. Losses at the gene ends were 3 bases for V and 6 bases for J; bases not matched to a gene: 7. The CDR3 is 15 amino acids. Germline-derived CDR1 and CDR2 are MNHNS and SASEGT. CDR3 protein: CASSDAGGEGQPQHF. In DNA, the CDR3 is TGTGCCAGCAGTGACGCAGGGGGCGAGGGTCAGCCCCAGCATTTT.

V usage is TRBV10-3 and J usage is TRBJ2-3; D might be TRBD2 (7 bases). Deletions cut 8 bases from V and 4 bases from J, with 19 bases between. The CDR3 has 15 residues. CDR1 is ENHRY, CDR2 SYGVKD, per germline. This CDR3 reads CAIPVGGGLSDTQYF. The DNA for the CDR3 is TGTGCCATCCCTGTAGGGGGGGGGTTGTCAGATACGCAGTATTTT.

The table lists this clone with a few counts. The CDR3 region is CASSATGVNTNQPQHF. The CDR3 DNA is TGTGCCAGCTCAGCGACAGGGGTTAATACCAATCAGCCCCAGCATTTT. The rearrangement uses TRBV18 and TRBJ1-5; the match to TRBD1 covers 8 bases. CDR3 length: 16 amino acids. Unmatched junction bases numbered 9, after V lost 5 bases and J lost 3 bases. Per the germline V gene, CDR1 is KGHSH and CDR2 is LQKENI.

This chain uses TRBV5-1 with TRBJ1-2; 12 nucleotides line up with TRBD1. The CDR3 has 15 residues. CDR1 and CDR2 from the germline V gene are SGHRS and YFSETQ. The ends lost 0 bases at V and 6 bases at J; junction bases unmatched: 3. CDR3 coding DNA: TGCGCCAGCAGCTTGGGGGGACAGGGGGCTGATGGCTACACCTTC. Amino acids: CASSLGGQGADGYTF.

The chain joins TRBV27 to TRBJ2-7; 8 nucleotides align to TRBD1. Germline V gene lookup returns CDR1 MNHEY and CDR2 SMNVEV (reference sequence). The CDR3 has 14 amino acids. Trimming cost V 2 bases and J 5 bases; bases outside gene matches: 5. In DNA form, the CDR3 reads TGTGCCAGCAGTTTAGGGACAGGAGGCCACGAGCAGTACTTC. Protein: CASSLGTGGHEQYF.

A single count supports this clone. The V and J genes are TRBV7-9 and TRBJ2-7, with 7 bases matching TRBD2. The CDR3 consists of 13 residues. Germline CDR1 reads SEHNR; CDR2 reads FQNEAQ (reference sequence). The V gene end was trimmed by 5 bases and the J gene end by 7 bases; junction bases not matched to a gene: 8. CDR3 region: CASSPGLVYEQYF. As DNA, the CDR3 is TGTGCCAGCAGCCCCGGACTAGTCTATGAGCAGTACTTC.

The rearrangement joins TRBV27 to TRBJ2-7; 8 nucleotides line up with TRBD1. The V gene's germline CDR1 is MNHEY and CDR2 SMNVEV (reference sequence). V shed 3 bases and J 3 bases; nucleotides not matched to a gene: 4. The CDR3 extends over 14 amino acids. The CDR3 is CASSFGTGSYEQYF. The CDR3 DNA reads as TGTGCCAGCAGTTTTGGGACAGGCAGCTACGAGCAGTACTTC.

The chain couples TRBV4-3 to TRBJ2-2, with 8 bases lining up with TRBD2. Trimming removed 0 bases from V and 0 bases from J; junction bases left unmatched: 6. The CDR3 is 18 amino acids. Germline loops: CDR1 LGHNA, CDR2 YSLEER. The CDR3 region has the DNA TGCGCCAGCAGCCAAGAAGGGTTACTAGCGGCGAACACCGGGGAGCTGTTTTTT. Residues: CASSQEGLLAANTGELFF.

This chain joins TRBV5-6 and TRBJ2-3, with TRBD2 matching 7 bases. Germline CDR1 and CDR2: SGHDT and YYEEEE. The junction had 16 bases not matched to a gene; V was cut back by 6 bases and J by 0 bases. CDR3 length equals 18 residues. The CDR3 loop reads CASTTTKGAGVSTDTQYF. In DNA form, the CDR3 reads TGTGCCAGCACCACTACGAAAGGGGCGGGAGTTAGCACAGATACGCAGTATTTT. Combining the CDR3 with reference TRBV5-6 and TRBJ2-3 gives the whole variable domain DAGVTQSPTHLIKTRGQQVTLRCSPKSGHDTVSWYQQALGQGPQFIFQYYEEEERQRGNFPDRFSGHQFPNYSSELNVNALLLGDSALYLCASTTTKGAGVSTDTQYFGPGTRLTVL.

A few counts support this clone. V is TRBV7-9 and J is TRBJ1-1; 7 positions match TRBD1. The CDR3 length is 15 residues. After removal of 3 bases from V and 5 bases from J, the junction contained 9 bases not matched to a gene. From germline, CDR1 is SEHNR and CDR2 FQNEAQ (reference sequence). CDR3 sequence: CASSFGPGGLTEAFF. As DNA, the CDR3 is TGTGCCAGCAGCTTTGGGCCAGGGGGATTAACTGAAGCTTTCTTT.

This chain uses TRBV10-1 with TRBJ2-3; no clear D. Trimming stripped 0 bases from V and 4 bases from J, with 11 bases between. This CDR3 is 15 amino acids long. Germline CDR1 reads WNHNN; CDR2 reads SYGVQD (reference sequence). CDR3 region: CASSESASGPDTQYF. As DNA, the CDR3 is TGCGCCAGCAGTGAGTCGGCCTCCGGCCCAGATACGCAGTATTTT.

This chain connects TRBV7-3 to TRBJ2-3; a possible D gene is TRBD1 (6 bases). This CDR3 spans 14 amino acids. V lost 6 bases to trimming and J lost 3 bases, with 13 bases between them. Germline CDR1 is SGHTA and CDR2 is FQGTGA. The CDR3 spells CASRTGPTTDTQYF. For the CDR3, the DNA is TGTGCCAGCAGGACAGGACCAACTACAGATACGCAGTATTTT.

The rearrangement uses TRBV7-2 and TRBJ2-5, with D hard to call. The CDR3 spans 12 residues. Germline CDR1 and CDR2: SGHTA and FQGNSA. V was clipped by 4 bases and J by 0 bases, with 3 bases between them. CDR3 amino acids: CASSSYQETQYF. Written as DNA, the CDR3 is TGTGCCAGCAGCTCGTACCAAGAGACCCAGTACTTC.

The rearrangement uses TRBV23-1 and TRBJ2-2; perhaps TRBD1 as D (5 bases). TRBV23-1 is annotated as an ORF whose role is uncertain. This CDR3 region has 14 residues. V lost 10 bases and J 3 bases, leaving 15 bases between the germline ends. In nucleotides, the CDR3 is TGCGCCATCAGGGTAGGGATCCACACCGGGGAGCTGTTTTTT. Translation: CAIRVGIHTGELFF.

This chain links TRBV7-8 with TRBJ2-2, with 7 nucleotides matching TRBD1. V gave up 4 bases and J gave up 1 base; unmatched junction bases: 12. Germline CDR1 SGHVS, CDR2 FQNEAQ. The CDR3 loop spans 18 amino acids. CDR3: CASSSFLNRGMNTGELFF. CDR3 bases: TGTGCCAGCAGCTCCTTCCTTAACAGGGGAATGAACACCGGGGAGCTGTTTTTT. Together with reference TRBV7-8 and TRBJ2-2, the CDR3 gives the full variable domain: GAGVSQSPRYKVAKRGQDVALRCDPISGHVSLFWYQQALGQGPEFLTYFQNEAQLDKSGLPSDRFFAERPEGSVSTLKIQRTQQEDSAVYLCASSSFLNRGMNTGELFFGEGSRLTVL.

The V and J genes are TRBV30 and TRBJ1-4; maybe TRBD1 (6 bases). CDR1 GTSNPN and CDR2 SVGIG come from the germline V gene (reference sequence). Trimming cost V 0 bases and J 0 bases, with 14 bases left between them. This CDR3 has 17 residues. The CDR3 DNA sequence: TGTGCCTGGAGTGTACCGGGACACGTTGCAACTAATGAAAAACTGTTTTTT. Translating it yields CAWSVPGHVATNEKLFF. The variable domain in full, with the rest retrieved from reference TRBV30 and TRBJ1-4, is SQTIHQWPATLVQPVGSPLSLECTVEGTSNPNLYWYRQAAGRGLQLLFYSVGIGQISSEVPQNLSASRPQDRQFILSSKKLLLSDSGFYLCAWSVPGHVATNEKLFFGSGTQLSVL.

This clone appeared a few times. This chain connects TRBV29-1 to TRBJ1-5; D is unclear. The length of the CDR3 is 12 residues. V shed 5 bases and J shed 4 bases, with 9 bases lying between them. The germline V gene has CDR1 SQVTM and CDR2 ANQGSEA. CDR3 in DNA: TGCAGCGTTTGGGCCCCAAATCAGCCCCAGCATTTT. Translating gives CSVWAPNQPQHF.

The gene calls are TRBV29-1 and TRBJ1-2; D uncertain. Deletions cut 1 base from V and 3 bases from J, with 6 bases between. The germline V gene has CDR1 SQVTM and CDR2 ANQGSEA. This CDR3 has 12 residues. The CDR3 DNA is TGCAGCGTTGAAGGTCAGGACTATGGCTACACCTTC. It translates to CSVEGQDYGYTF.

The V call is TRBV6-6, the J call TRBJ1-2; unclear D gene. CDR3 length equals 13 residues. V lost 5 bases and J 4 bases, leaving 11 bases between the germline ends. Per germline, CDR1 MNHNY and CDR2 SVGAGI (reference sequence). CDR3 bases: TGTGCCAGCAGTCAAACTCCGAGCTATGGCTACACCTTC. Its protein is CASSQTPSYGYTF.

A few counts support this clone. CDR3 nucleotides: TGCGCCAGCAGGGGACGCGGCCCAGGGGACACCTACGAGCAGTACTTC. It yields the protein CASRGRGPGDTYEQYF. The chain employs TRBV10-1 and TRBJ2-7; D is possibly TRBD1 (6 bases). Germline loops: CDR1 WNHNN, CDR2 SYGVQD (reference sequence). This CDR3 comprises 16 residues. Trimming took off 6 bases at V and 2 bases at J, with 20 bases between the two ends.

The rearrangement uses TRBV9 and TRBJ1-6; D is undetermined. The CDR3 has 15 residues. CDR1 is SGDLS, CDR2 YYNGEE, per germline. The ends were cut back, 0 bases at V and 9 bases at J, with 13 bases in the middle. The CDR3 DNA follows: TGTGCCAGCAGCGTAGACGGCAGGCCTTTTTCACCCCTCCACTTT. The encoded protein is CASSVDGRPFSPLHF.

The CDR3 here is CASSQELGTGNTEAFF. In nucleotides, the CDR3 is TGTGCCAGCAGCCAAGAATTAGGGACAGGGAACACTGAAGCTTTCTTT. V gene TRBV4-2 combines with J gene TRBJ1-1; 8 bases map to TRBD1. Unmatched junction bases numbered 4, after V lost 0 bases and J lost 1 base. This CDR3 spans 16 amino acids. Germline V gives CDR1 LGHNA, CDR2 YNFKEQ.